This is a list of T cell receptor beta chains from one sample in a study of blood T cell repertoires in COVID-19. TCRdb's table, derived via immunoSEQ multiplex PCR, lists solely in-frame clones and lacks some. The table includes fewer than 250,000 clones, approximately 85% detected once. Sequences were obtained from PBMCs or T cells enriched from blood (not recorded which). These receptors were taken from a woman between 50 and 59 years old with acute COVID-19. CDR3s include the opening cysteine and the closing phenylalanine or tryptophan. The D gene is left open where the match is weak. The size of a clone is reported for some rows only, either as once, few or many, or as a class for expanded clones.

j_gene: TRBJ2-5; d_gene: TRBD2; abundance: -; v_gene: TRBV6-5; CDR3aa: CASSYSGRGETQYF
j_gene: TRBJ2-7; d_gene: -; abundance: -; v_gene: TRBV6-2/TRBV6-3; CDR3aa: CASSYPTLGQYF
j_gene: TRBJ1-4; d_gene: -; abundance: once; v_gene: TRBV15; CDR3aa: CATSPASSGANEKLFF
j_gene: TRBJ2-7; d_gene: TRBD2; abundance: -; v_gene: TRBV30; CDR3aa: CAWSPSGAISYEQYF
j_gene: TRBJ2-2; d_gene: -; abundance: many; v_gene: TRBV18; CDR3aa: CASSPQQGANTGELFF
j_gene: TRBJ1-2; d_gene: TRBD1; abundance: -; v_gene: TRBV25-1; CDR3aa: CASRQGNGYTF
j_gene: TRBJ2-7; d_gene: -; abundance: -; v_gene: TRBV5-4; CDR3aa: CASSPATGIYEQYF
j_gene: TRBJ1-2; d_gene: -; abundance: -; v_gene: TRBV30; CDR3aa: CASTPVFGGYGYTF
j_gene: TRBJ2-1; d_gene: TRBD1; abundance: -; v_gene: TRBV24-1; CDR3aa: CATSGSSGQVLGNEQFF
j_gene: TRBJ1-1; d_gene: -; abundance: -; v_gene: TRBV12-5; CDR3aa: CASGSDSNQKAFF
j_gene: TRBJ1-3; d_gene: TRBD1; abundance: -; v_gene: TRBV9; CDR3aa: CASSVRDRGIGNTIYF
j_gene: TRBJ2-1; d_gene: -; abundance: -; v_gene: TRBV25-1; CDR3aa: CASSEPGVSFNEQFF
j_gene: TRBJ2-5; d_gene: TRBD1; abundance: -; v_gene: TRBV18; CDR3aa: CASSPPLGTGLQETQYF
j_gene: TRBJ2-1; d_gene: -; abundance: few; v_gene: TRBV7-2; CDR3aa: CASRDGGDYNEQFF
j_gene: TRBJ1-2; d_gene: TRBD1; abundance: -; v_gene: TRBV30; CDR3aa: CAWRLKDRGSLYGYTF
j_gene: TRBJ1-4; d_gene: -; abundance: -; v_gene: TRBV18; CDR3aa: CASSPPAGQSEKLFF
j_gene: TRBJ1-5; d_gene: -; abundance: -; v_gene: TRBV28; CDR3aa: CASIPMDSQDNQPQHF
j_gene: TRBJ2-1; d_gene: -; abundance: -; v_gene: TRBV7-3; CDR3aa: CASSPGLNNEQFF
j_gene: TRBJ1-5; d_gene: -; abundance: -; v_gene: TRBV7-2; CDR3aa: CASSSREGGPNQPQHF
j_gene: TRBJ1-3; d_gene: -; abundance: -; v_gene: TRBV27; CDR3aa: CASSLSGSSGNTIYF
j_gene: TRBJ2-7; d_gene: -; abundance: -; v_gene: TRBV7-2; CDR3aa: CASSPWAGDHEQYF
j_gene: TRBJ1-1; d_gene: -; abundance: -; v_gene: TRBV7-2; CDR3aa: CASNILGLEGTNTEAFF
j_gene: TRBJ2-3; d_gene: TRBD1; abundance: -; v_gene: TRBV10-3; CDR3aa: CAISESDGTGVTDTQYF
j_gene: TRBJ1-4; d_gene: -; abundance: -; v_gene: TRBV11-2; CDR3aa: CASSFGTATNEKLFF
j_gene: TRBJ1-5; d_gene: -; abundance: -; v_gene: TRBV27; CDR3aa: CASSFVGHNQPQHF
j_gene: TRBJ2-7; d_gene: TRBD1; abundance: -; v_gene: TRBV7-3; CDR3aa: CASSLGQGVYEQYF
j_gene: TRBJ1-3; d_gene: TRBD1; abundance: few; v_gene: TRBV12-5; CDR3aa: CASGLGQGISGNTIYF
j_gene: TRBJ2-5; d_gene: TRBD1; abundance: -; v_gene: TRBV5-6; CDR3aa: CASSSSGTAAETQYF
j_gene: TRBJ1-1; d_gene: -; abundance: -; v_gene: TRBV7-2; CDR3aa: CASSRGRGVAEAFF
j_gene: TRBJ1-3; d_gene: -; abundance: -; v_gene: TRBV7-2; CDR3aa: CASSRGSSGNTIYF
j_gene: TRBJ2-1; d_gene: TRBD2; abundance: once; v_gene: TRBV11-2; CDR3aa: CASSSRTRDNEQFF
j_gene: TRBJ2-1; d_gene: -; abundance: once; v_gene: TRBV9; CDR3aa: CASSGMAEAYNEQFF
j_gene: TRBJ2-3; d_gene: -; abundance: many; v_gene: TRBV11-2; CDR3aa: CASSLGANTDTQYF
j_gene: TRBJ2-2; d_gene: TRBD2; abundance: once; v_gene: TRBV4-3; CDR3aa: CASSQDLLAGAANTGELFF
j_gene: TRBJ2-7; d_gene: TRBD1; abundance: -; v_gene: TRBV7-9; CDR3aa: CAGRQGEGYEQYF
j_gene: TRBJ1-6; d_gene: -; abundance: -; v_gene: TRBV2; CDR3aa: CASSEFGQPRSPLHF
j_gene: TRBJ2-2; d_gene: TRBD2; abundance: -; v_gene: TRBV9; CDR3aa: CASSFNPTSGGVPNTGELFF
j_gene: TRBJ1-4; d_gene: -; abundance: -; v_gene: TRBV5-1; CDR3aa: CASSATTTNEKLFF
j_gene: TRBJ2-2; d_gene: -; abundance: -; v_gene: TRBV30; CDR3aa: CAWNMRPPGTGELFF
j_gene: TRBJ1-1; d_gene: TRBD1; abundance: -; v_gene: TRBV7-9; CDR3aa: CASSLRPGQGIRNTEAFF
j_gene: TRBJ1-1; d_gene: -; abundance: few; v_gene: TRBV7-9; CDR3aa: CASRQLPNTEAFF
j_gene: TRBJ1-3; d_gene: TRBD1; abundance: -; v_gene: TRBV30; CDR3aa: CAWTQTGGGNTIYF
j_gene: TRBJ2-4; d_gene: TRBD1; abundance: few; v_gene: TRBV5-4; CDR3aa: CASSPPGQGKNIQYF
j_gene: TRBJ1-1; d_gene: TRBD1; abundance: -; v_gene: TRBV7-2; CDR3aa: CASSSRPGQGISNTEAFF
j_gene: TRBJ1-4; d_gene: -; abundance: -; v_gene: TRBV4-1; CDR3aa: CASSQETGITNEKLFF
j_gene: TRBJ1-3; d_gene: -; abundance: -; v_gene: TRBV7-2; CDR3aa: CASSLVGLPRGNTIYF
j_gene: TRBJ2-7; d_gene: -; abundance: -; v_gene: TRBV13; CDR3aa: CASSSRTVNEQYF
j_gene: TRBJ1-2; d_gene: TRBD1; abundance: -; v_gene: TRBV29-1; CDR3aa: CSVEDQGAYGYTF
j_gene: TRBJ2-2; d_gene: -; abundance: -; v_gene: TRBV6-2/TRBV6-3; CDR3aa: CASSYPAGATTGELFF
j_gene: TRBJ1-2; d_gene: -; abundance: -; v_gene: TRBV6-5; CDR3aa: CASKTRGRDNYGYTF
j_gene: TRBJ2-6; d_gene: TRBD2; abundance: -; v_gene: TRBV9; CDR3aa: CATGSGGGANVLTF
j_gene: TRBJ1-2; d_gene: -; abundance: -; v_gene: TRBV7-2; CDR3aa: CASSLSFTPANYGYTF
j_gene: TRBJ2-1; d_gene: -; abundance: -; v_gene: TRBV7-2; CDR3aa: CASSPRADTHNEQFF